This T cell receptor (beta chain) was captured by sequencing in a study of T cell clonality in common variable immunodeficiency. Study results and caveats: Common variable immunodeficiency TCR beta sequences reportedly had fewer deletions and N-nucleotide insertions.

There are many counts of this clone. Its specificity is not known. One junction end does not reproduce the germline sequence, and a read error may be involved. Sequencing used immunoSEQ multiplex PCR; TCRdb keeps in-frame clones, though not all of them. Recorded here are roughly 32,000 clones, none singletons. The receptor comes from a person between 18 and 75 years old in good health. Material for sequencing was peripheral blood mononuclear cells.

Here the CDR3 reads CASSLSLSYEQYF. The DNA read from the CDR3 is TGTGCTAGCAGCTTATCACTCTCCTACGAG. V is TRBV7-7 and J is TRBJ2-7, with unresolved D. The read terminates 3 residues before the CDR3 end, so the remaining end is supplied by the germline J gene. Germline-derived CDR1 and CDR2 are SSHAT and FNYEAQ (reference sequence). The CDR3 loop spans 13 amino acids.